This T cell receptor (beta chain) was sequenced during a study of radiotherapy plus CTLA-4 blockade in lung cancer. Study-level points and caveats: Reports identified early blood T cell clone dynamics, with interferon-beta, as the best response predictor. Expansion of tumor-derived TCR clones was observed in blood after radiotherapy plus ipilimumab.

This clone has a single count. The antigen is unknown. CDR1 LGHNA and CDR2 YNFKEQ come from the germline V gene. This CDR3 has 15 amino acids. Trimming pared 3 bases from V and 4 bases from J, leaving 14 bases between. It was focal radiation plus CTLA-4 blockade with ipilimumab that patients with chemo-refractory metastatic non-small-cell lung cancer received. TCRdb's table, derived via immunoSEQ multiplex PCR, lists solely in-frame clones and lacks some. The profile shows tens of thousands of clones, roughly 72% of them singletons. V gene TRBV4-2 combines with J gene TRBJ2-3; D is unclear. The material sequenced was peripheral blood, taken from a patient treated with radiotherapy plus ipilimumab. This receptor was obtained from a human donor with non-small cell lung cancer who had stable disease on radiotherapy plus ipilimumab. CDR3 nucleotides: TGTGCCAGCAGCCAGAGGAGTTCAGAGTCAGATACGCAGTATTTT. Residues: CASSQRSSESDTQYF.